Sequencing of this T cell receptor beta chain was carried out in a study of cytotoxic CD8 clonotypes in ibrutinib-treated CLL. Study-wide results and limits: Baseline clonality, above age-matched healthy donor levels, tracked circulating CD8+ T-cell counts. Under therapy, public clonotypes either contracted or stayed stable, and they were uncommon. Lymph node repertoires were not studied, and sampling times were unmatched.

Regarding this clone: Its antigen is unknown.

Using immunoSEQ multiplex PCR, the repertoire was profiled, and TCRdb retains in-frame clones only, with some absent. The data contain more than 75,000 clones, 60% to 80% of them seen just once; the ten biggest clones take up under 30%. This CDR3 comprises 16 residues. Germline V gene lookup returns CDR1 LNHNV and CDR2 YYDKDF (reference sequence). V was shortened by 2 bases and J by 4 bases, with 15 bases between the two germline ends. This clonotype was obtained from a human donor with chronic lymphocytic leukemia. The chain combines TRBV15 with TRBJ2-1; a possible D gene is TRBD2 (6 bases). The material was PBMCs, obtained after 24 months of ibrutinib treatment. This CDR3 is CATSRHSERAYNEQFF. CDR3 DNA: TGTGCCACCAGCAGACATTCGGAGCGGGCGTACAATGAGCAGTTCTTC.